Below are 7 T cell receptor beta chains sequenced from a single sample in a study of lymphopenia after photon versus proton radiotherapy. Sequenced by immunoSEQ multiplex PCR; TCRdb stores in-frame clones only, minus some. The sample lists 55,000 to 85,000 clones, 80% to 95% occurring once. The sequencing used peripheral blood, collected from a patient treated with photon-based radiotherapy. These TCRs come from a middle-aged woman with cholangiocarcinoma.

This chain uses TRBV19 with TRBJ1-1; a weak D match, TRBD1 (6 bases). This CDR3 is 12 amino acids long. Germline CDR1 and CDR2: LNHDA and SQIVND (reference sequence). Trimming pared 10 bases from V and 4 bases from J, leaving 13 bases between. The CDR3 region is CATLGASTEAFF. Written as DNA, the CDR3 is TGTGCCACTTTGGGGGCGTCCACTGAAGCTTTCTTT. Combining the CDR3 with reference TRBV19 and TRBJ1-1 gives the whole variable domain DGGITQSPKYLFRKEGQNVTLSCEQNLNHDAMYWYRQDPGQGLRLIYYSQIVNDFQKGDIAEGYSVSREKKESFPLTVTSAQKNPTAFYLCATLGASTEAFFGQGTRLTVV.

This clone was seen once. The V call is TRBV27, the J call TRBJ2-7; TRBD1 aligns across 9 bases. Trimming took 5 bases from V and 3 from J; bases not matched to a gene: 5. Germline V gene lookup returns CDR1 MNHEY and CDR2 SMNVEV (reference sequence). This CDR3 spans 14 amino acids. The CDR3 coding sequence is TGTGCCAGCAGTGAGGGACAGGGCCTCTACGAGCAGTACTTC. Amino acids: CASSEGQGLYEQYF.

The V call is TRBV6-1, the J call TRBJ1-6; D might be TRBD1 (5 bases). V shed 1 base and J shed 9 bases, with 10 bases lying between them. The CDR3 extends over 14 amino acids. Germline assignment: CDR1 MNHNS and CDR2 SASEGT. CDR3 DNA: TGTGCCAGCAGTGAAGTTACAGGTATTTCACCCCTCCACTTT. This codes for CASSEVTGISPLHF.

In this sample, this clone turned up a few times. The J gene is TRBJ2-7, the V gene TRBV27; no clear D gene. Trimming cost V 5 bases and J 6 bases, with 8 bases left between them. Germline V lookup: CDR1 MNHEY, CDR2 SMNVEV (reference sequence). There are 11 residues in the CDR3. The CDR3 region is CASSRTGEQYF. In DNA, the CDR3 is TGTGCCAGCAGTCGGACGGGCGAGCAGTACTTC.

The count of this clone is one. The chain carries TRBV28 and TRBJ2-7, with unresolved D. Germline V lookup: CDR1 MDHEN, CDR2 SYDVKM. The germline V and J ends were trimmed by 2 bases and 5 bases, with 10 bases remaining between them. The CDR3 length is 13 residues. CDR3 region: CASSLPIPHEQYF. The CDR3 DNA reads TGTGCCAGCAGTTTACCGATACCCCACGAGCAGTACTTC.

This clone was seen a single time. The V gene is TRBV27, the J gene TRBJ2-2; D gene unclear. Trimming stripped 6 bases from V and 7 bases from J, with 6 bases between. Germline CDR1 is MNHEY and CDR2 is SMNVEV (reference sequence). The CDR3 has 11 amino acids. The CDR3 sequence: CASSSVGELFF. In nucleotides, the CDR3 is TGTGCCAGCAGCTCGGTCGGGGAGCTGTTTTTT.

The sample holds one count of this clone. V and J are TRBV5-6 and TRBJ1-1; TRBD1 is a possible D gene (5 bases). Germline values: CDR1 SGHDT, CDR2 YYEEEE. Between the trimmed V and J ends, which lost 2 bases and 0 bases, there was a span of 11 bases. The CDR3 runs to 15 residues. CDR3 nucleotide sequence: TGTGCCAGCAGCTTTCAGCCAGGGCTGAACACTGAAGCTTTCTTT. Residues: CASSFQPGLNTEAFF.